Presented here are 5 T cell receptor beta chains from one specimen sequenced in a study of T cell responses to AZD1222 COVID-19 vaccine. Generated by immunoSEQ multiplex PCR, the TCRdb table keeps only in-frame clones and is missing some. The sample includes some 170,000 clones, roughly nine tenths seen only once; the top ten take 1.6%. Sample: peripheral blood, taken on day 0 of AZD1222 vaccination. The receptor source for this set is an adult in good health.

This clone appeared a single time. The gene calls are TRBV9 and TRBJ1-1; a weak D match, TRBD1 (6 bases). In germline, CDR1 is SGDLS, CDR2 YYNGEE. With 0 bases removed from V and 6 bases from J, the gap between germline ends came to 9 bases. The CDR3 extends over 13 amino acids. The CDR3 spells CASSVGGAAEAFF. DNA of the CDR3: TGTGCCAGCAGCGTAGGGGGGGCGGCTGAAGCTTTCTTT.

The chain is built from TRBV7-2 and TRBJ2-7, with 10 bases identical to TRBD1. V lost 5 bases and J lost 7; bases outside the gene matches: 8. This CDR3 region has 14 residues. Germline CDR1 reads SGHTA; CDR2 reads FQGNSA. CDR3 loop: CASSARAGQGEQYF. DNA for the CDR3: TGTGCCAGCAGCGCACGTGCGGGACAGGGGGAGCAGTACTTC. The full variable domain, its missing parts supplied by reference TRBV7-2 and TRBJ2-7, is GAGVSQSPSNKVTEKGKDVELRCDPISGHTALYWYRQSLGQGLEFLIYFQGNSAPDKSGLPSDRFSAERTGGSVSTLTIQRTQQEDSAVYLCASSARAGQGEQYFGPGTRLTVT.

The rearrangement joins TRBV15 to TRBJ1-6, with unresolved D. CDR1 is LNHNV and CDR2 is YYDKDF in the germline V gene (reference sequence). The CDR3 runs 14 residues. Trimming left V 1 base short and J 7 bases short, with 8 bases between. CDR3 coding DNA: TGTGCCACCAGCAGAGTACCACAGAATTCACCCCTCCACTTT. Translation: CATSRVPQNSPLHF. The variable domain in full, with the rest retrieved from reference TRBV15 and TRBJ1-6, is DAMVIQNPRYQVTQFGKPVTLSCSQTLNHNVMYWYQQKSSQAPKLLFHYYDKDFNNEADTPDNFQSRRPNTSFCFLDIRSPGLGDTAMYLCATSRVPQNSPLHFGNGTRLTVT.

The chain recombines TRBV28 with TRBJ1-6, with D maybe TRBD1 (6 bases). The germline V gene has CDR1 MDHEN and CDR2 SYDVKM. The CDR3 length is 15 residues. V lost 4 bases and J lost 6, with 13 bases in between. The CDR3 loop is CASSYQGSRNSPLHF. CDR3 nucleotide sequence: TGTGCCAGCAGTTATCAGGGGTCTCGTAATTCACCCCTCCACTTT. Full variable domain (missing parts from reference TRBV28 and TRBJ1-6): DVKVTQSSRYLVKRTGEKVFLECVQDMDHENMFWYRQDPGLGLRLIYFSYDVKMKEKGDIPEGYSVSREKKERFSLILESASTNQTSMYLCASSYQGSRNSPLHFGNGTRLTVT.

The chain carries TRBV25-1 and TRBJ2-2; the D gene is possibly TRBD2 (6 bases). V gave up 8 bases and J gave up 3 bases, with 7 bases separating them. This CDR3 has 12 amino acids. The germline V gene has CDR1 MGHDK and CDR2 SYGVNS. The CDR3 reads CASGGYTGELFF. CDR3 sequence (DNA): TGTGCCAGCGGGGGGTACACCGGGGAGCTGTTTTTT.